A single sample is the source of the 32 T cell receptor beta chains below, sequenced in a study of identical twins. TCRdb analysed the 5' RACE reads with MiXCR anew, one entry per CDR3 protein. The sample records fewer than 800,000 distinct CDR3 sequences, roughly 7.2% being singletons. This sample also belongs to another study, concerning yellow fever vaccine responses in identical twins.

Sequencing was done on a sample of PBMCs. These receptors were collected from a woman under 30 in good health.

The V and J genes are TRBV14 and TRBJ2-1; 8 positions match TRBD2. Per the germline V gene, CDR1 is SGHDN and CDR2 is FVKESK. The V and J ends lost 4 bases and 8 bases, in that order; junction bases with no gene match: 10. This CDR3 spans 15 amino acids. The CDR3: CASSPRGAGAHEQFF. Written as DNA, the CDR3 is TGTGCCAGCAGCCCCCGTGGAGCGGGAGCCCATGAGCAGTTCTTC.

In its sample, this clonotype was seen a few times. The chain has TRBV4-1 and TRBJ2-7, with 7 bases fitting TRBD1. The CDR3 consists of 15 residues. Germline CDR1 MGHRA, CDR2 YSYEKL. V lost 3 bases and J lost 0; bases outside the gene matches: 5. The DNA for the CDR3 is TGCGCCAGCAGCCAGAATACAGGGGACTCCTACGAGCAGTACGTC. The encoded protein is CASSQNTGDSYEQYV.

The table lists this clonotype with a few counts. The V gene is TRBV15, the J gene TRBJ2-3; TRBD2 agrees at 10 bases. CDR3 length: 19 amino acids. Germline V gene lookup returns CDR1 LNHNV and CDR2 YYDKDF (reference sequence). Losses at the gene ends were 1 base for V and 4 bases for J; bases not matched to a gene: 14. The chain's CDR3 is CATSRVAVAGGGGADTQYF. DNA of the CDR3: TGTGCCACCAGCAGAGTGGCTGTAGCGGGGGGCGGTGGGGCAGATACGCAGTATTTT.

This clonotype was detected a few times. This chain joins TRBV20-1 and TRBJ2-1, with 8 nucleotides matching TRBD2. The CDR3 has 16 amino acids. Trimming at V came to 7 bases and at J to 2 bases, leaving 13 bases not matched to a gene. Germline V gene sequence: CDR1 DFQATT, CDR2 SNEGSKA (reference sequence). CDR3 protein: CSGLPLLREAYNEQFF. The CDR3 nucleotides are TGCAGTGGCCTGCCTCTGTTGCGGGAGGCCTACAATGAGCAGTTCTTC.

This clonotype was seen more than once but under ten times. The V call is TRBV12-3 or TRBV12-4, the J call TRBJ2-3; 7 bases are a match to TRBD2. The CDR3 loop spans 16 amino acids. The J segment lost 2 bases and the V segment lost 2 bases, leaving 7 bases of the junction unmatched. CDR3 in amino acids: CASSLSNRGVTDTQYF. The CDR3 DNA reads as TGTGCCAGCAGTTTATCGAATCGGGGGGTCACAGATACGCAGTATTTT.

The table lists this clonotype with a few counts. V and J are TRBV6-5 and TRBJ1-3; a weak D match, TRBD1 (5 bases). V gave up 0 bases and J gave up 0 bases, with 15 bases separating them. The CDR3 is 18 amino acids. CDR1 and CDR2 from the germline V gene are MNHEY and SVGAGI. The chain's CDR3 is CASSYSKPLQGSGNTIYF. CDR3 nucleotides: TGTGCCAGCAGTTACTCTAAGCCCCTCCAGGGCTCTGGAAACACCATATATTTT.

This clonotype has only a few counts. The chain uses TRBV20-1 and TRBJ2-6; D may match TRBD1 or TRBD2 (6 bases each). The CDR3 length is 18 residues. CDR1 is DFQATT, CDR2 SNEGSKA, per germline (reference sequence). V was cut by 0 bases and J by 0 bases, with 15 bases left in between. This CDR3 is CSARDGGKGGSGANVLTF. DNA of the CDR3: TGCAGTGCTAGAGATGGGGGGAAAGGGGGCTCTGGGGCCAACGTCCTGACTTTC.

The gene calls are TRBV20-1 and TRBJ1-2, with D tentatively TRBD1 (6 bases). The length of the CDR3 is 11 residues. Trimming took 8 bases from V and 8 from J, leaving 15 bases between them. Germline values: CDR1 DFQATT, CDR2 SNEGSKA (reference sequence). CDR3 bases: TGCAGTCCACCCGGACAGTTAGGCTACACCTTC. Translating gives CSPPGQLGYTF.

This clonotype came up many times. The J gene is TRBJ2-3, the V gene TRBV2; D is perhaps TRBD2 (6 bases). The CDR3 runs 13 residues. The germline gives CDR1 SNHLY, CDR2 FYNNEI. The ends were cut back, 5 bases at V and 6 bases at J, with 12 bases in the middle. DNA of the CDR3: TGTGCCAGCAGTTCTGGTAGCGGTGATACGCAGTATTTT. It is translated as CASSSGSGDTQYF. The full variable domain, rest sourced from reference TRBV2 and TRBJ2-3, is EPEVTQTPSHQVTQMGQEVILRCVPISNHLYFYWYRQILGQKVEFLVSFYNNEISEKSEIFDDQFSVERPDGSNFTLKIRSTKLEDSAMYFCASSSGSGDTQYFGPGTRLTVL.

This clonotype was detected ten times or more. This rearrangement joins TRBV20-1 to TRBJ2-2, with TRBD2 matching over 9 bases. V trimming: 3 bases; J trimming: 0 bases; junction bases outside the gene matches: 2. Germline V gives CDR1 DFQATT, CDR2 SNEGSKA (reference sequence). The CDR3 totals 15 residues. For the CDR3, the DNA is TGCAGTGCTAGGGCTAGCGGGACGAACACCGGGGAGCTGTTTTTT. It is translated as CSARASGTNTGELFF.

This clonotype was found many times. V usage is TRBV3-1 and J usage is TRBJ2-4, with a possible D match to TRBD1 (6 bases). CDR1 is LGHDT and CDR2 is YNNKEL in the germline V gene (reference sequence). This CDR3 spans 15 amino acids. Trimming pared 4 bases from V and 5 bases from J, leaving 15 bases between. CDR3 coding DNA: TGTGCCAGCAGCCCTCAGGGGCTCGTGGAAAACATTCAGTACTTC. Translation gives CASSPQGLVENIQYF.

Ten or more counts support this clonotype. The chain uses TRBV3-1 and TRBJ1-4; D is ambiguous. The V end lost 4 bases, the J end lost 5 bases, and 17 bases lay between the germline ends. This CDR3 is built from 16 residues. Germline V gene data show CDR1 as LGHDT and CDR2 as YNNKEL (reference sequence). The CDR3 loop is CASSPYSLGLNEKLFF. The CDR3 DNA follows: TGTGCCAGCAGCCCTTATAGTTTAGGTCTAAATGAAAAACTGTTTTTT.

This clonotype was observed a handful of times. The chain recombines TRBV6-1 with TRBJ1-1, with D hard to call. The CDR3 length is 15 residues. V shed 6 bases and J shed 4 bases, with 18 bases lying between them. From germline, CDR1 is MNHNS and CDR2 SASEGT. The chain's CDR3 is CASSPYLREITEAFF. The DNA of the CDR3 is TGTGCCAGCAGCCCCTATCTCCGGGAGATCACTGAAGCTTTCTTT.

Here the CDR3 DNA reads TGTGCCAGCAGCCCGACAGCCCCTTATGGCTACACCTTC. The encoded protein is CASSPTAPYGYTF. The chain joins TRBV7-2 to TRBJ1-2, with D maybe TRBD1 (5 bases). The CDR3 runs 13 residues. The germline V gene has CDR1 SGHTA and CDR2 FQGNSA. Trimming removed 5 bases from V and 5 bases from J, with 12 bases in between.

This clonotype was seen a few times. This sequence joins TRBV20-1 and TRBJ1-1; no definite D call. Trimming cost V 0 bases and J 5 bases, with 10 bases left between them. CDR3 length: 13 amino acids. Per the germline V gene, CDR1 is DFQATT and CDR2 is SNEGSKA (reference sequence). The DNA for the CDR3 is TGCAGTGCTAGAGATCAGGCCGGGACTGAAGCTTTCTTT. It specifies CSARDQAGTEAFF.

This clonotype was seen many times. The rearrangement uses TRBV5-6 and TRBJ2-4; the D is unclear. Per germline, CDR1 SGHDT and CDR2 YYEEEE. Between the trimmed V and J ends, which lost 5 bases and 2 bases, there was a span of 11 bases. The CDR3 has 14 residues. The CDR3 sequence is CASSRRLTKNIQYF. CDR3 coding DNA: TGTGCCAGCAGTCGACGGCTAACCAAAAACATTCAGTACTTC.

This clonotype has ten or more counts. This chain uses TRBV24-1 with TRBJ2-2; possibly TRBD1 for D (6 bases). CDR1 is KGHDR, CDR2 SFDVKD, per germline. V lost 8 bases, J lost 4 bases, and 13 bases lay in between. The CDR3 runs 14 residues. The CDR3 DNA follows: TGTGCCACCAAGGGGGAAATTAGCACCGGGGAGCTGTTTTTT. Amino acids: CATKGEISTGELFF.

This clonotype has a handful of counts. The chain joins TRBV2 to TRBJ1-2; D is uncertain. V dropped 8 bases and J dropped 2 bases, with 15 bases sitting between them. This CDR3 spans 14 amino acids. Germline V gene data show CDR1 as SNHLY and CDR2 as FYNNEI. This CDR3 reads CASGSSGVNYGYTF. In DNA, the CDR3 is TGTGCCAGCGGATCCTCCGGGGTAAACTATGGCTACACCTTC.

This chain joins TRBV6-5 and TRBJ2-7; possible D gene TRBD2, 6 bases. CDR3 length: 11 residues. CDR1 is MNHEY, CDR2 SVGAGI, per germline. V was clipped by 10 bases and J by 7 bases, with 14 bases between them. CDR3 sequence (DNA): TGTGCCACGACGGCTGGGGGGGAGCAGTACGTC. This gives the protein CATTAGGEQYV.

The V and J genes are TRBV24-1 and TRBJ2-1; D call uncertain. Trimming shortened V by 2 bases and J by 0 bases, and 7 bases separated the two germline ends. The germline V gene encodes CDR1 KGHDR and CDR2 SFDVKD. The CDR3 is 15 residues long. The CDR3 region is CATSDWVDSYNEQFF. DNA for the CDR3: TGTGCCACCAGTGATTGGGTGGACTCCTACAATGAGCAGTTCTTC.

The CDR3 coding sequence is TGTGCCAGCAGCCATGGACTAGCGGGAGGGCGAGGGCTTTTCGAGCAGTACTTC. This sequence encodes CASSHGLAGGRGLFEQYF. The gene calls are TRBV27 and TRBJ2-7; 15 bases align to TRBD2. Trimming took 6 bases from V and 6 from J; bases not matched to a gene: 15. Germline V CDR1 and CDR2: MNHEY, SMNVEV (reference sequence). The CDR3 has 18 residues.

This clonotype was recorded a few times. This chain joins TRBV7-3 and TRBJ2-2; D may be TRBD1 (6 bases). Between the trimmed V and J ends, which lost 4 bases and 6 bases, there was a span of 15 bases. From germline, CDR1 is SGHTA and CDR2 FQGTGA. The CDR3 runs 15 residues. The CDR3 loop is CASSSGVGIAGELFF. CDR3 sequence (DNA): TGTGCCAGCAGCTCAGGGGTCGGGATAGCCGGGGAGCTGTTTTTT.

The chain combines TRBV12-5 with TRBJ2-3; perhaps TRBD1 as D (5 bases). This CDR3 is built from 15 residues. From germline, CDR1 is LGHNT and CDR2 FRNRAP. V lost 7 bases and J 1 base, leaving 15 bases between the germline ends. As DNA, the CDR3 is TGTGCTAGTGCCCCCGGGCAGGGTCGCACAGATACGCAGTATTTT. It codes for CASAPGQGRTDTQYF. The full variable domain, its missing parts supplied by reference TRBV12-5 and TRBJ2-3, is DARVTQTPRHKVTEMGQEVTMRCQPILGHNTVFWYRQTMMQGLELLAYFRNRAPLDDSGMPKDRFSAEMPDATLATLKIQPSEPRDSAVYFCASAPGQGRTDTQYFGPGTRLTVL.

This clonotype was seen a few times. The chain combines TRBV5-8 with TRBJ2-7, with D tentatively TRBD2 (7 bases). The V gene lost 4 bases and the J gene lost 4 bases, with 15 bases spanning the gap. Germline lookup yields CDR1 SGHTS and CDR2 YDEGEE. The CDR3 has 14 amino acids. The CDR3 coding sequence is TGTGCCAGCAGCGACGGCGGGGGCGGTTACGAGCAGTACTTC. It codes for CASSDGGGGYEQYF.

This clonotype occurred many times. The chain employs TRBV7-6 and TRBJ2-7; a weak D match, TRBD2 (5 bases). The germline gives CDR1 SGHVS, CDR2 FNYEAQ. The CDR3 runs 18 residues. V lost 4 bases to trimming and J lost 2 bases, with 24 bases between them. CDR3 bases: TGTGCCAGCAGCTCCCCCTCCGGGATCCACTCTGGCCCCTACGAGCAGTACTTC. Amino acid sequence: CASSSPSGIHSGPYEQYF. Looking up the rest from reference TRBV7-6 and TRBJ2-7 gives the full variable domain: GAGVSQSPRYKVTKRGQDVALRCDPISGHVSLYWYRQALGQGPEFLTYFNYEAQQDKSGLPNDRFSAERPEGSISTLTIQRTEQRDSAMYRCASSSPSGIHSGPYEQYFGPGTRLTVT.

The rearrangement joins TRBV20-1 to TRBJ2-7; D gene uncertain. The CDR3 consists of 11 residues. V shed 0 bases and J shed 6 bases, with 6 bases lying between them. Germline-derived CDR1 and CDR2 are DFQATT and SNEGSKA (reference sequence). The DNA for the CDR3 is TGCAGTGCTAGAGATCGGGCCGAGCAGTACGTC. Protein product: CSARDRAEQYV.

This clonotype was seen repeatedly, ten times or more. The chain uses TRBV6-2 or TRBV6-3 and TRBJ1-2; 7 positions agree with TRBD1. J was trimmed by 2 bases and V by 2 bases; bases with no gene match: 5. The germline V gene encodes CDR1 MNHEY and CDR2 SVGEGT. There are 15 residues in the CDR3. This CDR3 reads CASSYEGAKNYGYTF. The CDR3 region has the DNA TGTGCCAGCAGTTACGAGGGGGCTAAAAACTATGGCTACACCTTC.

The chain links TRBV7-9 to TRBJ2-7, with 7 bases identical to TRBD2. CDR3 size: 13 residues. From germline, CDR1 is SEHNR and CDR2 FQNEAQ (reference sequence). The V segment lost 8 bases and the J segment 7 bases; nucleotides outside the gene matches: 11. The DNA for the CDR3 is TGTGCCAGCGGGAGCGGGGCCAAAAGGGAGCAGTACTTC. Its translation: CASGSGAKREQYF.

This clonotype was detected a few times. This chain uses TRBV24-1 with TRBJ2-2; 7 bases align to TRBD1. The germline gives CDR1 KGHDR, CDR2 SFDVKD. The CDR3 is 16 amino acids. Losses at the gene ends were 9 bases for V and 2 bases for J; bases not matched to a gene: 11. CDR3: CATEEDRPPNTGELFF. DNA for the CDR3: TGTGCCACCGAGGAGGACAGGCCCCCTAACACCGGGGAGCTGTTTTTT.

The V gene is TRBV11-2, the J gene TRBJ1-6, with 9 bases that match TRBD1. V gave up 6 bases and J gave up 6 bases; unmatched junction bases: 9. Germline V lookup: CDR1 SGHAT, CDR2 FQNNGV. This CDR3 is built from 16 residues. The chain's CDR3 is CASRPLTGGINSPLHF. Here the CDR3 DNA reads TGTGCCAGCAGACCTCTCACAGGGGGCATTAATTCACCCCTCCACTTT.

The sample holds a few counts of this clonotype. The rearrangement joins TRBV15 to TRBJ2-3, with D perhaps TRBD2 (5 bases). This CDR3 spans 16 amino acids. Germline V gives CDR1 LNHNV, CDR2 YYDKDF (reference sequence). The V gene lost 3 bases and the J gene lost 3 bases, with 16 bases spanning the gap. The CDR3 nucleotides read TGTGCCACCAGCAGTCCCCCGGGATACCCTACAGATACGCAGTATTTT. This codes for CATSSPPGYPTDTQYF. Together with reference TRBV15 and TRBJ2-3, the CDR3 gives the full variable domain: DAMVIQNPRYQVTQFGKPVTLSCSQTLNHNVMYWYQQKSSQAPKLLFHYYDKDFNNEADTPDNFQSRRPNTSFCFLDIRSPGLGDTAMYLCATSSPPGYPTDTQYFGPGTRLTVL.

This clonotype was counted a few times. CDR3 in amino acids: CASSRLGKTNTGELFF. In DNA form, the CDR3 reads TGTGCCAGCAGCCGACTAGGGAAAACGAACACCGGGGAGCTGTTTTTT. The rearrangement uses TRBV7-9 and TRBJ2-2; weak D call: TRBD2 (6 bases). CDR3 size: 16 residues. Germline loops: CDR1 SEHNR, CDR2 FQNEAQ (reference sequence). Trimming stripped 5 bases from V and 0 bases from J, with 13 bases between.